This is a list of T cell receptor beta chains from one sample in a study of control samples from healthy donors and cancer patients. TCRdb's table, derived via immunoSEQ multiplex PCR, lists solely in-frame clones and lacks some. Of about 120,000 clones listed, about 86% are singletons. Sequenced input: blood. Source of these receptors: a young man in good health. Both conserved end residues are part of each CDR3. Each record gives: V gene, D gene, J gene, clone size, CDR3 protein, CDR3 DNA. D genes are given only for firm matches. Not every row has a clone size; where given, it reads once, few, many or a size class.

>TRBV19|NA|TRBJ2-7|few
CASSISTGLYEQYF
TGTGCCAGTAGTATATCGACAGGTCTCTACGAGCAGTACTTC
>TRBV19|NA|TRBJ2-4|NA
CASSVQGLAKNIQYF
TGTGCCAGTAGTGTACAAGGGCTAGCCAAAAACATTCAGTACTTC
>TRBV10-3|TRBD1|TRBJ1-6|NA
CAISTPGQDRGALHF
TGTGCCATCAGTACTCCGGGACAGGACCGGGGGGCCCTCCACTTT
>TRBV10-3|TRBD2|TRBJ2-4|NA
CAIREGGAGGIKNIQYF
TGTGCCATCAGGGAGGGCGGCGCGGGGGGGATCAAAAACATTCAGTACTTC
>TRBV18|NA|TRBJ1-5|once
CASSYSSQPQHF
TGTGCCAGCTCATACTCCAGTCAGCCCCAGCATTTT
>TRBV2|NA|TRBJ1-4|few
CASRGGATNEKLFF
TGTGCCAGCAGGGGGGGAGCAACTAATGAAAAACTGTTTTTT
>TRBV12-3/TRBV12-4|NA|TRBJ1-2|NA
CASSLGRTSYTF
TGTGCCAGCAGTCTCGGACGGACCAGCTACACCTTC
>TRBV13|NA|TRBJ2-5|NA
CASSWGSQETQYF
TGTGCCAGCAGCTGGGGGTCACAAGAGACCCAGTACTTC
>TRBV7-3|NA|TRBJ2-1|few
CASSFLPTAPYNEQFF
TGTGCCAGCAGCTTCCTCCCGACGGCCCCCTACAATGAGCAGTTCTTC
>TRBV3-1/TRBV3-2|TRBD1|TRBJ1-2|NA
CASSQESKGARGYTF
TGTGCCAGCAGCCAAGAAAGTAAGGGGGCGAGGGGCTACACCTTC
>TRBV6-6|NA|TRBJ2-2|once
CASSYLGRNTGELFF
TGTGCCAGCAGTTACTTGGGACGGAACACCGGGGAGCTGTTTTTT
>TRBV2|TRBD1|TRBJ1-5|once
CASSFNRGEPQHF
TGTGCCAGCAGTTTTAACAGGGGTGAGCCCCAGCATTTT
>TRBV4-1|NA|TRBJ1-1|once
CASSHLRPGDTEAFF
TGCGCCAGCAGCCACCTGAGACCGGGGGACACTGAAGCTTTCTTT
>TRBV18|NA|TRBJ2-3|NA
CASSPETGADTQYF
TGTGCCAGCTCACCAGAGACGGGAGCAGATACGCAGTATTTT
>TRBV7-9|NA|TRBJ1-4|NA
CASSPGPDEKLFF
TGTGCCAGCAGCCCTGGACCGGATGAAAAACTGTTTTTT
>TRBV3-1/TRBV3-2|NA|TRBJ1-1|NA
CASSQGQYTEAFF
TGTGCCAGCAGCCAAGGACAGTACACTGAAGCTTTCTTT
>TRBV2|TRBD2|TRBJ2-3|NA
CASTRGLAGAGDTQYF
TGTGCCAGCACCAGGGGACTAGCGGGGGCCGGGGATACGCAGTATTTT
>TRBV10-3|TRBD1|TRBJ1-2|NA
CAISESMTGGTYGYTF
TGTGCCATCAGTGAGTCTATGACAGGGGGCACCTATGGCTACACCTTC
>TRBV30|NA|TRBJ1-2|NA
CAWSFIFENGYTF
TGTGCCTGGAGTTTTATCTTTGAGAATGGCTACACCTTC
>TRBV28|NA|TRBJ1-3|NA
CASSLYRANSGNTIYF
TGTGCCAGCAGTTTATACAGGGCAAACTCTGGAAACACCATATATTTT
>TRBV7-3|NA|TRBJ2-2|once
CASSSRQGGNGELFF
TGTGCCAGCAGCTCCCGGCAGGGTGGGAACGGGGAGCTGTTTTTT
>TRBV3-1/TRBV3-2|NA|TRBJ1-2|NA
CASSRGAGNGGGYTF
TGTGCCAGCAGCCGAGGGGCAGGGAACGGAGGTGGCTACACCTTC
>TRBV11-2|NA|TRBJ1-1|NA
CASNQPPRNTEAFF
TGTGCCAGCAACCAACCGCCCAGGAACACTGAAGCTTTCTTT
>TRBV5-6|NA|TRBJ2-3|NA
CASSSRGTDTQYF
TGTGCCAGCAGCTCCCGGGGGACGGATACGCAGTATTTT
>TRBV3-1/TRBV3-2|NA|TRBJ1-1|NA
CASSQERAGNTEAFF
TGTGCCAGCAGCCAAGAAAGGGCAGGGAACACTGAAGCTTTCTTT
>TRBV10-1|NA|TRBJ2-1|NA
CASSEGTTYNEQFF
TGCGCCAGCAGTGAAGGGACAACTTACAATGAGCAGTTCTTC
>TRBV19|TRBD1|TRBJ1-2|NA
CASSTDRVNYGYTF
TGTGCCAGTAGTACCGACAGGGTGAACTATGGCTACACCTTC
>TRBV2|NA|TRBJ2-1|NA
CASNEGNPYNEQFF
TGTGCCAGCAACGAGGGGAACCCTTACAATGAGCAGTTCTTC
>TRBV4-1|NA|TRBJ2-3|NA
CASSQRAAQGISTDTQYF
TGCGCCAGCAGCCAGCGAGCAGCGCAAGGAATTAGCACAGATACGCAGTATTTT
>TRBV5-1|TRBD2|TRBJ2-3|NA
CASSLEVTSGTDTQYF
TGCGCCAGCAGCTTGGAGGTGACTAGCGGCACAGATACGCAGTATTTT
>TRBV18|NA|TRBJ1-3|many
CASSPQGNSGNTIYF
TGTGCCAGCTCACCACAGGGCAACTCTGGAAACACCATATATTTT
>TRBV3-1/TRBV3-2|TRBD1|TRBJ1-6|NA
CASSQGQGAGSPLHF
TGTGCCAGCAGCCAAGGACAGGGGGCCGGGTCACCCCTCCACTTT
>TRBV6-1|NA|TRBJ1-6|NA
CASSDPTGPGSPLHF
TGTGCCAGCAGTGACCCTACAGGACCGGGTTCACCCCTCCACTTT
>TRBV24-1|TRBD1|TRBJ2-7|NA
CATSQGGEYEQYF
TGTGCCACCAGTCAAGGGGGCGAGTACGAGCAGTACTTC
>TRBV19|TRBD1|TRBJ1-3|NA
CASSIGTVLSSGNTIYF
TGTGCCAGTAGTATCGGGACAGTGTTGAGCTCTGGAAACACCATATATTTT
>TRBV27|NA|TRBJ2-3|few
CASSLSGRRTDTQYF
TGTGCCAGCAGTTTATCCGGGAGAAGGACAGATACGCAGTATTTT
>TRBV19|NA|TRBJ1-2|few
CASSLMGGRSGYTF
TGTGCCAGTAGCCTCATGGGGGGGCGGAGTGGCTACACCTTC
>TRBV27|TRBD1|TRBJ1-6|few
CASSFRGQGVGNSPLHF
TGTGCCAGCAGTTTCCGGGGACAGGGAGTGGGAAATTCACCCCTCCACTTT
>TRBV6-1|NA|TRBJ2-5|NA
CASSEALQGLETQYF
TGTGCCAGCAGTGAAGCGCTTCAGGGCTTGGAGACCCAGTACTTC
>TRBV29-1|NA|TRBJ2-1|NA
CSVEWWGGQFF
TGCAGCGTTGAGTGGTGGGGCGGGCAGTTCTTC
>TRBV5-6|TRBD1|TRBJ1-2|NA
CASSSPDRGFFDGYTF
TGTGCCAGCAGCTCCCCGGACAGGGGATTTTTCGATGGCTACACCTTC
>TRBV4-1|NA|TRBJ1-6|NA
CASSQDNGARGRSPLHF
TGCGCCAGCAGCCAAGATAATGGGGCCAGGGGAAGGTCACCCCTCCACTTT